Shown below are 12 T cell receptor beta chains from a single sample sequenced in a study of cytomegalovirus exposure and HLA in healthy donors. PCR primers comprised 60 Vbeta and 13 Jbeta primers. Sequenced by immunoSEQ multiplex PCR; TCRdb stores in-frame clones only, minus some. The repertoire holds 85,000 to 100,000 clones, with more than 60% as singletons. Sequences were obtained from PBMCs. Receptor source: a human donor in good health.

The V gene is TRBV19, the J gene TRBJ2-7; TRBD2 matches at 8 bases. Unmatched junction bases numbered 3, after V lost 1 base and J lost 4 bases. The CDR3 length is 14 residues. CDR1 is LNHDA and CDR2 is SQIVND in the germline V gene (reference sequence). The CDR3 spells CASSIAAGEYEQYF. Here the CDR3 DNA reads TGTGCCAGTAGTATAGCAGCGGGGGAATACGAGCAGTACTTC.

V usage is TRBV10-1 and J usage is TRBJ1-3; no reliable D call. V shed 3 bases and J shed 0 bases, with 9 bases lying between them. Looked up from germline, CDR1 is WNHNN and CDR2 is SYGVQD (reference sequence). There are 15 residues in the CDR3. CDR3 DNA sequence: TGCGCCAGCAGTGATCCAAATAGCTCTGGAAACACCATATATTTT. Protein product: CASSDPNSSGNTIYF.

The chain joins TRBV2 to TRBJ1-5; D is possibly TRBD1 (5 bases). The CDR3 has 15 residues. The V end lost 6 bases, the J end lost 3 bases, and 15 bases lay between the germline ends. Germline V gene sequence: CDR1 SNHLY, CDR2 FYNNEI. The CDR3 region has the DNA TGTGCCAGCAGGGGGGACGGGGGAGCCAATCAGCCCCAGCATTTT. It codes for CASRGDGGANQPQHF.

The chain recombines TRBV15 with TRBJ1-1; the D gene is possibly TRBD1 (5 bases). CDR3 length: 13 residues. Germline lookup yields CDR1 LNHNV and CDR2 YYDKDF (reference sequence). The V gene lost 8 bases and the J gene lost 5 bases, with 15 bases spanning the gap. Written as DNA, the CDR3 is TGTGCCACCGGGGGGTGGGGTAAAACTGAAGCTTTCTTT. Its translation is CATGGWGKTEAFF.

V and J are TRBV5-6 and TRBJ2-2, with no clear D. This CDR3 is 13 amino acids long. V was trimmed by 2 bases and J by 8 bases, leaving 10 bases between them. CDR1 is SGHDT, CDR2 YYEEEE, per germline. The CDR3 loop reads CASSLVFGGELFF. CDR3 coding DNA: TGTGCCAGCAGCTTAGTTTTCGGTGGGGAGCTGTTTTTT. Based on the CDR3 plus reference TRBV5-6 and TRBJ2-2, the full variable domain is DAGVTQSPTHLIKTRGQQVTLRCSPKSGHDTVSWYQQALGQGPQFIFQYYEEEERQRGNFPDRFSGHQFPNYSSELNVNALLLGDSALYLCASSLVFGGELFFGEGSRLTVL.

The V call is TRBV7-6, the J call TRBJ1-3, with a weak D call TRBD1 (6 bases). CDR1 is SGHVS and CDR2 is FNYEAQ in the germline V gene. The CDR3 has 15 residues. V shed 4 bases and J shed 2 bases, with 12 bases lying between them. The CDR3 nucleotides are TGTGCCAGCAGCTCGCGGGGGGGCACTGGAAACACCATATATTTT. Amino acid sequence: CASSSRGGTGNTIYF.

This clone appeared a single time. CDR3: CASSLGLLSEETQYF. The CDR3 DNA reads TGTGCCAGCAGCTTAGGGTTACTCTCGGAAGAGACCCAGTACTTC. The genes are TRBV7-2 and TRBJ2-5, with unresolved D. Trimming shortened V by 1 base and J by 3 bases, and 12 bases separated the two germline ends. The CDR3 extends over 15 amino acids. Germline assignment: CDR1 SGHTA and CDR2 FQGNSA.

This clone has just one count. The J gene is TRBJ2-3, the V gene TRBV7-2; D perhaps matches TRBD1 (6 bases). V gave up 4 bases and J gave up 8 bases, with 13 bases separating them. The germline V gene encodes CDR1 SGHTA and CDR2 FQGNSA. This CDR3 spans 13 amino acids. The CDR3 here is CASSSLDSATQYF. The CDR3 nucleotides are TGTGCCAGCAGCTCTTTGGACAGTGCTACGCAGTATTTT.

The V call is TRBV18, the J call TRBJ2-1, with 7 nucleotides matching TRBD1. The germline gives CDR1 KGHSH, CDR2 LQKENI. The CDR3 spans 15 residues. The ends lost 2 bases at V and 6 bases at J; junction bases unmatched: 7. CDR3 sequence (DNA): TGTGCCAGCTCACCAGCGACAGGGCTGGTCAATGAGCAGTTCTTC. It translates to CASSPATGLVNEQFF.

This clone was detected only once. CDR3 DNA: TGTGCCAGCAGTTACTCCTCAGGTTATGATTCACCCCTCCACTTT. It encodes CASSYSSGYDSPLHF. The V gene is TRBV6-6, the J gene TRBJ1-6; no clear D. With 0 bases removed from V and 8 bases from J, the gap between germline ends came to 11 bases. Germline V gene lookup returns CDR1 MNHNY and CDR2 SVGAGI (reference sequence). The CDR3 contains 15 residues.

This rearrangement joins TRBV5-1 to TRBJ2-2, with TRBD1 matching over 8 bases. Trimming cost V 3 bases and J 4 bases; bases outside gene matches: 5. The CDR3 runs 15 residues. Germline V gene sequence: CDR1 SGHRS, CDR2 YFSETQ. The CDR3 sequence is CASSSMDRVTGELFF. The CDR3 bases are TGCGCCAGCAGCTCAATGGACAGGGTCACCGGGGAGCTGTTTTTT.

This clone was observed a few times. The chain uses TRBV6-1 and TRBJ1-1; tentatively, D is TRBD1 (6 bases). The CDR3 consists of 15 residues. In germline, CDR1 is MNHNS, CDR2 SASEGT. The V gene lost 6 bases and the J gene lost 4 bases, with 18 bases spanning the gap. The CDR3 is CASSVQIQGGTEAFF. The CDR3 nucleotides read TGTGCCAGCAGCGTACAGATACAGGGTGGCACTGAAGCTTTCTTT.